The clone carrying this TCR beta chain was found once. Its target is unknown. With V trimmed by 0 bases and J by 0 bases, 6 bases remained unmatched. Germline V gene data show CDR1 as SGHRS and CDR2 as YFSETQ. CDR3 length: 16 amino acids. The source of the sample is a study of cytomegalovirus exposure and HLA in healthy donors. Notes on the study in general: Whilst most TCR sequences proved rare, a subset of public TCRs occurred across many donors. In a later analysis, TCR association rates varied by HLA locus: DRB1 most, HLA-C fewest.

The primer mix had 60 Vbeta and 13 Jbeta primers. Data came from immunoSEQ multiplex PCR; TCRdb stores just in-frame clones and leaves some out. The sample holds roughly 140,000 clones, 70% to 80% seen once. Sequencing was carried out using PBMCs. The genes are TRBV5-1 and TRBJ2-7, with 7 bases lining up with TRBD1. This receptor was obtained from a woman between 50 and 59 years old in good health and CMV-seronegative. DNA for the CDR3: TGCGCCAGCAGCTTGGCGTCAGGGGGAAACTCCTACGAGCAGTACTTC. This gives the protein CASSLASGGNSYEQYF.